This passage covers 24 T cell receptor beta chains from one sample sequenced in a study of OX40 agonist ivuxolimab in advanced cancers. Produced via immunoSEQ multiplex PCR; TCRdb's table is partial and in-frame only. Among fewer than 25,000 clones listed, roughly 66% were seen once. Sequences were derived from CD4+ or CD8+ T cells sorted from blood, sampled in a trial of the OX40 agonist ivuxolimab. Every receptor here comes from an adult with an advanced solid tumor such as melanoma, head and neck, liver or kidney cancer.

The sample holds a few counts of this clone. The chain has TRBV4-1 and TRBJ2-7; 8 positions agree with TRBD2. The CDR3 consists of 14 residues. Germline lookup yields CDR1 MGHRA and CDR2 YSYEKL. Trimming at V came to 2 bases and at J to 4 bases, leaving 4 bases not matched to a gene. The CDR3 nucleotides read TGCGCCAGCAGCCAATTAGCGGGGCATTACGAGCAGTACTTC. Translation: CASSQLAGHYEQYF.

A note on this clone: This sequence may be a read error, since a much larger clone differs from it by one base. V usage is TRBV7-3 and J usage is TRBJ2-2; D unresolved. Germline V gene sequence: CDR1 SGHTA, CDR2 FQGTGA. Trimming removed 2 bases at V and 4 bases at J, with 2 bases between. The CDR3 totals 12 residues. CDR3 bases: TGTGCCAGCAGCTTACTCACCGGGGAGCTGTTTTTT. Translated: CASSLLTGELFF. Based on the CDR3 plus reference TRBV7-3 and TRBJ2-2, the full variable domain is GAGVSQTPSNKVTEKGKYVELRCDPISGHTALYWYRQSLGQGPEFLIYFQGTGAADDSGLPNDRFFAVRPEGSVSTLKIQRTERGDSAVYLCASSLLTGELFFGEGSRLTVL.

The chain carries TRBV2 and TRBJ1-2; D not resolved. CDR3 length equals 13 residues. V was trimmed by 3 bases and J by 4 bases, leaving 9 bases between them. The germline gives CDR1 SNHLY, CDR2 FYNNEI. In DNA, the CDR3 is TGTGCCAGCAGTGATACGGCAGGCTATGGCTACACCTTC. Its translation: CASSDTAGYGYTF.

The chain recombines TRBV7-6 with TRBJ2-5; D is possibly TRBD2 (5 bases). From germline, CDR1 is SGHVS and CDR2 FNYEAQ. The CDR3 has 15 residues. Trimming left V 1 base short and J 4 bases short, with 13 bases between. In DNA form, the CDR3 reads TGTGCCAGCAGCTTAGATAGTAGGCTAGCAGAGACCCAGTACTTC. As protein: CASSLDSRLAETQYF. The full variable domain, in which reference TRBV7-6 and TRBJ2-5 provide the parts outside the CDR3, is GAGVSQSPRYKVTKRGQDVALRCDPISGHVSLYWYRQALGQGPEFLTYFNYEAQQDKSGLPNDRFSAERPEGSISTLTIQRTEQRDSAMYRCASSLDSRLAETQYFGPGTRLLVL.

CDR3 in DNA: TGTGCCAGCAGCCAAGAAGAGGGCAGGGGCTCCTACGAGCAGTACTTC. Its protein product is CASSQEEGRGSYEQYF. The rearrangement links TRBV14 to TRBJ2-7, with a tentative D call TRBD1 (6 bases). This CDR3 has 16 residues. Between the trimmed V and J ends, which lost 0 bases and 0 bases, there was a span of 12 bases. CDR1 is SGHDN and CDR2 is FVKESK in the germline V gene.

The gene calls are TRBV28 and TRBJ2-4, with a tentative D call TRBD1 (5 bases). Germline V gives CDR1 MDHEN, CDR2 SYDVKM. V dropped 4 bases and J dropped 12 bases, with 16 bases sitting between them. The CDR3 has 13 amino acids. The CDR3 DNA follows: TGTGCCAGCAGTTCCACCCTCGGACAAGATCAGTACTTC. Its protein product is CASSSTLGQDQYF.

The CDR3: CASSPGAGEKLFF. The CDR3 DNA follows: TGTGCCAGCTCACCAGGGGCAGGGGAAAAACTGTTTTTT. The chain combines TRBV18 with TRBJ1-4; TRBD1 might be the D (5 bases). CDR1 is KGHSH, CDR2 LQKENI, per germline. The CDR3 consists of 13 residues. V was pared by 2 bases and J by 8 bases, with 9 bases between. Full variable domain (remainder filled in from reference TRBV18 and TRBJ1-4): NAGVMQNPRHLVRRRGQEARLRCSPMKGHSHVYWYRQLPEEGLKFMVYLQKENIIDESGMPKERFSAEFPKEGPSILRIQQVVRGDSAAYFCASSPGAGEKLFFGSGTQLSVL.

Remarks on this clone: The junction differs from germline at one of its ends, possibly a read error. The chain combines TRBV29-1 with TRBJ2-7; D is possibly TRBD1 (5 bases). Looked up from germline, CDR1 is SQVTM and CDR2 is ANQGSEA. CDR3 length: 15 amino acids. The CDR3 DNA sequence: TGCAGCGTTAGCCTTTATGGCGGACACTCCCACGAGCAGTACTTC. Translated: CSVSLYGGHSHEQYF.

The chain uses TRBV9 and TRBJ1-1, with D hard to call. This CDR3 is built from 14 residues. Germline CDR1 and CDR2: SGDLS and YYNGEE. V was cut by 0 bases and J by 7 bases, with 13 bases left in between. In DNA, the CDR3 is TGTGCCAGCAGCGTAGACGACTGGGGAAGTGAAGCTTTCTTT. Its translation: CASSVDDWGSEAFF.

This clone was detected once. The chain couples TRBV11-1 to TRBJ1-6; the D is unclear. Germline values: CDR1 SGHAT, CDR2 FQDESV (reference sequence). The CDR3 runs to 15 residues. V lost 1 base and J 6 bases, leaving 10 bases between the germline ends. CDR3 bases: TGTGCCAGCAGCTTAGATGCAGGCCCTAATTCACCCCTCCACTTT. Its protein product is CASSLDAGPNSPLHF.

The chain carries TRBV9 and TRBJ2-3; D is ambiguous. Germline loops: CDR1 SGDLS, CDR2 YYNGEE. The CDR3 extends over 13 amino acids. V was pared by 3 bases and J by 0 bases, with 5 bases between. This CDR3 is CASSGASTDTQYF. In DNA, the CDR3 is TGTGCCAGCAGCGGGGCTAGCACAGATACGCAGTATTTT.

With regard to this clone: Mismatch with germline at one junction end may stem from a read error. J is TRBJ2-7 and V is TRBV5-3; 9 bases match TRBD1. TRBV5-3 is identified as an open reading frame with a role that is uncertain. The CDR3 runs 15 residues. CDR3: CASSLGTGSSYEQYF. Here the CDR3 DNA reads TGTGCCAGCAGCTTGGGGACAGGGAGCTCCTACGAGCAGTACTTC.

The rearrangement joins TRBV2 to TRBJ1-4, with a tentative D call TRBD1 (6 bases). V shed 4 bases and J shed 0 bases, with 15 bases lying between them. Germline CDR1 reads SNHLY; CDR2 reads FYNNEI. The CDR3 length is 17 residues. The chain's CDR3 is CASSVGGNPTTNEKLFF. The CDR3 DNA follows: TGTGCCAGCAGTGTAGGGGGGAACCCCACAACTAATGAAAAACTGTTTTTT.

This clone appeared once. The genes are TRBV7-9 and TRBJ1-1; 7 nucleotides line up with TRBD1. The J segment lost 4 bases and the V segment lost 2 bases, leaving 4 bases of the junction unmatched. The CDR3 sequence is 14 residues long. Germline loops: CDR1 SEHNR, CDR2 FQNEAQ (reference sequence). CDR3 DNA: TGTGCCAGCAGCTTAAATCCAGGGGGCACTGAAGCTTTCTTT. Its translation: CASSLNPGGTEAFF. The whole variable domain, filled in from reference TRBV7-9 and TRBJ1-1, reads DTGVSQNPRHKITKRGQNVTFRCDPISEHNRLYWYRQTLGQGPEFLTYFQNEAQLEKSRLLSDRFSAERPKGSFSTLEIQRTEQGDSAMYLCASSLNPGGTEAFFGQGTRLTVV.

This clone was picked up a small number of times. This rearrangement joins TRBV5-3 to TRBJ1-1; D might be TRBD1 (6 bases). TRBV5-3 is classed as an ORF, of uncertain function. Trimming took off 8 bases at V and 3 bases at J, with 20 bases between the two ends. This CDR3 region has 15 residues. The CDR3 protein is CASGQSDQVYTEAFF. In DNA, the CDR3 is TGTGCCAGTGGACAGTCGGACCAGGTATACACTGAAGCTTTCTTT.

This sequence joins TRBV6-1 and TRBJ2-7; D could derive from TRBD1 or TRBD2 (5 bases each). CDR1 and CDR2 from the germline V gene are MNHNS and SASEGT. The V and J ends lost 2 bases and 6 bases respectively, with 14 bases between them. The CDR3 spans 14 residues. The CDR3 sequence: CASSETGGGAEQYF. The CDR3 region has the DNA TGTGCCAGCAGTGAAACTGGGGGTGGGGCCGAGCAGTACTTC.

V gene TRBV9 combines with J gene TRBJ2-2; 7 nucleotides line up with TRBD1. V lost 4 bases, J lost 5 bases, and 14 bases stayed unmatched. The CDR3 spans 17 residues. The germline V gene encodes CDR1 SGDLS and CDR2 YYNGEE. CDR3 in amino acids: CASSLPGSGQSTGELFF. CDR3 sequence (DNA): TGTGCCAGCAGCCTCCCCGGGTCGGGACAGTCAACCGGGGAGCTGTTTTTT.

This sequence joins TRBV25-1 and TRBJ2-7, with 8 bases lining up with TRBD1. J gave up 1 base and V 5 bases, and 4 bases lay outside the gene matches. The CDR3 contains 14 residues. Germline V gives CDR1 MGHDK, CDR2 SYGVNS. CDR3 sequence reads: CASSPTGGSYEQYF. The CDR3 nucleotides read TGTGCCAGCAGTCCCACAGGGGGGTCCTACGAGCAGTACTTC.

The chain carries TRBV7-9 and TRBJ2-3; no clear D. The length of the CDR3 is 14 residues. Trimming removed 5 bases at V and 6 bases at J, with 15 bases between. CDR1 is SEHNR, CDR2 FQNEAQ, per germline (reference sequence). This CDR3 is CASSPTDGPDTQYF. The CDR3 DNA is TGTGCCAGCAGCCCAACAGACGGACCTGATACGCAGTATTTT.

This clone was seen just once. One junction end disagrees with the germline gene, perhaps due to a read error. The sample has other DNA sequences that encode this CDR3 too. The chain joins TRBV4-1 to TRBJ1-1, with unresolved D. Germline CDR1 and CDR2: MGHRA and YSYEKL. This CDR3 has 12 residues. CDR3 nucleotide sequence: TGCGCCAGCAGCCAAGTATCGACTGAAGCCTTCTTT. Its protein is CASSQVSTEAFF.

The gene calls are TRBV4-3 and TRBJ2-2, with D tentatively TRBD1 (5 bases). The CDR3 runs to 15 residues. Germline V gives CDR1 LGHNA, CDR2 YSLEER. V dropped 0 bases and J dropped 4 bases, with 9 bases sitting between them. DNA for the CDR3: TGCGCCAGCAGCCAAGACAGGGTAGGCACCGGGGAGCTGTTTTTT. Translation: CASSQDRVGTGELFF.

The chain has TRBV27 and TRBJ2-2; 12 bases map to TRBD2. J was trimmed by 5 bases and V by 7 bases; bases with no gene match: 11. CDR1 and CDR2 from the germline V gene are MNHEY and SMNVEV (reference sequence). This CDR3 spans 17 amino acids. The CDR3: CASNFLAGGRRTGELFF. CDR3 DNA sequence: TGTGCCAGCAATTTTCTAGCGGGGGGGCGGAGGACCGGGGAGCTGTTTTTT.

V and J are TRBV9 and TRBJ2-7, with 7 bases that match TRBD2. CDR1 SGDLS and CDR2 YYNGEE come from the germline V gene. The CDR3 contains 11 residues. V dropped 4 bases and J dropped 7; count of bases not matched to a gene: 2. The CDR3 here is CASSPGGEQYF. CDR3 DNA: TGTGCCAGCAGCCCCGGGGGGGAGCAGTACTTC.

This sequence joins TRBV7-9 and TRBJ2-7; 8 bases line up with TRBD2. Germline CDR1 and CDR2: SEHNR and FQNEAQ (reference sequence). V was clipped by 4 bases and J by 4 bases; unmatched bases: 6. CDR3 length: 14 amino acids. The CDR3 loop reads CASSSGRGAYEQYF. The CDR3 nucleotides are TGTGCCAGCAGCTCGGGGCGGGGGGCTTACGAGCAGTACTTC.